This section outlines one T cell receptor (beta chain) sequence together with its context. What it binds is unknown. This entry comes from a study of T cells in localized non-small cell lung cancer. Study-wide results and caveats: Uninvolved adjacent lung had higher T cell clonality than tumor and all other tissues. Adjacent lung held a median roughly 56 of the top 100 tumor clones. Greater T cell density in blood accompanied longer overall survival. Tumor samples were not multi-region, leaving intratumor heterogeneity unexcluded.

Assay: immunoSEQ multiplex PCR; the TCRdb copy retains only in-frame clones and omits some. The sample records 53,000 or so clones, around four fifths being singletons. V lost 4 bases, J lost 4 bases, and 14 bases lay in between. This CDR3 is 14 amino acids long. Germline assignment: CDR1 SGDLS and CDR2 YYNGEE. The clonotype originates from a man aged 35 to 70 with stage III lung adenocarcinoma. Sequenced here: peripheral blood mononuclear cells, sampled before any cancer treatment. The rearrangement links TRBV9 to TRBJ1-1, with D maybe TRBD1 (5 bases). The CDR3 here is CASSPGRGSTEAFF. Here the CDR3 DNA reads TGTGCCAGCAGCCCGGGGCGGGGTTCCACTGAAGCTTTCTTT.